These T cell receptor beta chains were read from a single sample in a study of blood T cell repertoires in COVID-19. Using immunoSEQ multiplex PCR, the repertoire was profiled, and TCRdb retains in-frame clones only, with some absent. Of roughly 200,000 clones in the sample, approximately 90% were seen once. The source material was peripheral blood. The receptors shown here come from a man aged 45-60 years with COVID-19, enrolled during active disease. Both conserved end residues are part of each CDR3. Each record gives: J gene, V gene, D gene, clone size, CDR3 DNA, CDR3 protein. A D gene is named only where the DNA matches it firmly. Clone size, where shown, is once, few, many, or a class for clones that have expanded.

J gene: TRBJ2-3; V gene: TRBV7-7; D gene: .; clone size: .; CDR3 DNA: TGTGCCAGCAGCCGGGGGTACACAGATACGCAGTATTTT; CDR3 protein: CASSRGYTDTQYF
J gene: TRBJ2-3; V gene: TRBV5-4; D gene: .; clone size: .; CDR3 DNA: TGTGCCAGCAGCGGACAGAGGCAGGGCAGGGCAGATACGCAGTATTTT; CDR3 protein: CASSGQRQGRADTQYF
J gene: TRBJ2-2; V gene: TRBV28; D gene: .; clone size: .; CDR3 DNA: TGTGCCAGCAGTTTGCTGAGGGACACCGGGGAGCTGTTTTTT; CDR3 protein: CASSLLRDTGELFF
J gene: TRBJ2-1; V gene: TRBV4-1; D gene: TRBD1; clone size: .; CDR3 DNA: TGCGCCAGCAGCCAAGGGACAGGGGGCTTCTACAATGAGCAGTTCTTC; CDR3 protein: CASSQGTGGFYNEQFF
J gene: TRBJ1-1; V gene: TRBV7-6; D gene: TRBD1; clone size: .; CDR3 DNA: TGTGCCAGCAGCTTAGCCCGAGAGACAGGGACAGAGACTGAAGCTTTCTTT; CDR3 protein: CASSLARETGTETEAFF
J gene: TRBJ2-6; V gene: TRBV28; D gene: .; clone size: .; CDR3 DNA: TGTGCCAGCAGTTTATTGGCAGACTCTGGGGCCAACGTCCTGACTTTC; CDR3 protein: CASSLLADSGANVLTF
J gene: TRBJ1-1; V gene: TRBV29-1; D gene: .; clone size: .; CDR3 DNA: TGCAGCGTCCCCGGGACTTTTGAAGTTTTCTTT; CDR3 protein: CSVPGTFEVFF
J gene: TRBJ1-5; V gene: TRBV19; D gene: .; clone size: .; CDR3 DNA: TGTGCCAGTAGTAGCGGGTTGGAGCCCCAGCATTTT; CDR3 protein: CASSSGLEPQHF
J gene: TRBJ2-2; V gene: TRBV5-4; D gene: .; clone size: once; CDR3 DNA: TGTGCCAGCAGCTCCAGGGGTCCGAACACCGGGGAGCTGTTTTTT; CDR3 protein: CASSSRGPNTGELFF
J gene: TRBJ1-1; V gene: TRBV19; D gene: .; clone size: .; CDR3 DNA: TGTGCCAGTAGTATTGGGGCGGGCAGGGGAAAATCTGAAGCTTTCTTT; CDR3 protein: CASSIGAGRGKSEAFF
J gene: TRBJ1-4; V gene: TRBV6-2/TRBV6-3; D gene: TRBD1; clone size: .; CDR3 DNA: TGTGCCAGCAGTCCGGGTCCGGGACAGGGAACTAATGAAAAACTGTTTTTT; CDR3 protein: CASSPGPGQGTNEKLFF
J gene: TRBJ2-1; V gene: TRBV5-4; D gene: .; clone size: .; CDR3 DNA: TGTGCCAGCAGCTTGGGACTCAATGAGCAGTTCTTC; CDR3 protein: CASSLGLNEQFF
J gene: TRBJ2-3; V gene: TRBV9; D gene: TRBD2; clone size: .; CDR3 DNA: TGTGCCAGCAGCGTTTCGGTGGGACTAGCAACAGATACGCAGTATTTT; CDR3 protein: CASSVSVGLATDTQYF
J gene: TRBJ2-1; V gene: TRBV3-1/TRBV3-2; D gene: .; clone size: .; CDR3 DNA: TGTGCCAGCAGCCAAGGGTACCGAAGAGGGTACAATGAGCAGTTCTTC; CDR3 protein: CASSQGYRRGYNEQFF
J gene: TRBJ2-5; V gene: TRBV5-1; D gene: .; clone size: .; CDR3 DNA: TGCGCCAGCAGCTTGGGAGCGTCCAGGGCACAAGAGACCCAGTACTTC; CDR3 protein: CASSLGASRAQETQYF
J gene: TRBJ2-7; V gene: TRBV6-1; D gene: .; clone size: .; CDR3 DNA: TGTGCCAGCAGTGAAAGCCTGACAGAGTCCTACGAGCAGTACTTC; CDR3 protein: CASSESLTESYEQYF
J gene: TRBJ2-2; V gene: TRBV9; D gene: TRBD1; clone size: .; CDR3 DNA: TGTGCCAGCAGCCCCTGGACAGGGGTGGGCGGGGAGCTGTTTTTT; CDR3 protein: CASSPWTGVGGELFF
J gene: TRBJ1-1; V gene: TRBV30; D gene: .; clone size: once; CDR3 DNA: TGTGCCTGGGGAAGCGACGCCATGAACACTGAAGCTTTCTTT; CDR3 protein: CAWGSDAMNTEAFF
J gene: TRBJ2-4; V gene: TRBV5-1; D gene: .; clone size: .; CDR3 DNA: TGCGCCAGCAGCTTGGCCGAGGTTAACATTCAGTACTTC; CDR3 protein: CASSLAEVNIQYF
J gene: TRBJ2-1; V gene: TRBV11-2; D gene: .; clone size: .; CDR3 DNA: TGTGCCAGCAGCTTATTCGGCTCCTACAATGAGCAGTTCTTC; CDR3 protein: CASSLFGSYNEQFF
J gene: TRBJ1-2; V gene: TRBV4-1; D gene: TRBD1; clone size: .; CDR3 DNA: TGCGCCAGCAGCACCGGGACAGGGGATGGCTACACCTTC; CDR3 protein: CASSTGTGDGYTF
J gene: TRBJ2-2; V gene: TRBV6-5; D gene: .; clone size: .; CDR3 DNA: TGTGCCAGCGCCCGGGGAGTGGGGGAGCTGTTTTTT; CDR3 protein: CASARGVGELFF
J gene: TRBJ2-5; V gene: TRBV5-5; D gene: .; clone size: .; CDR3 DNA: TGTGCCAGCAGCTTGGTCCGCGATCAAGAGACCCAGTACTTC; CDR3 protein: CASSLVRDQETQYF
J gene: TRBJ1-2; V gene: TRBV5-4; D gene: .; clone size: .; CDR3 DNA: TGTGCCAGCAGCTTAGATGGACAGCCGAGTGGCTATGGCTACACCTTC; CDR3 protein: CASSLDGQPSGYGYTF
J gene: TRBJ1-1; V gene: TRBV2; D gene: TRBD1; clone size: .; CDR3 DNA: TGTGCCAGCCAAGGACAGGGGGCCTACACTGAAGCTTTCTTT; CDR3 protein: CASQGQGAYTEAFF
J gene: TRBJ1-4; V gene: TRBV20-1; D gene: TRBD1; clone size: .; CDR3 DNA: TGCAGTGCTAGCAGGGACAGCACGGGAATTTTT; CDR3 protein: CSASRDSTGIF
J gene: TRBJ2-3; V gene: TRBV2; D gene: TRBD2; clone size: .; CDR3 DNA: TGTGCCAGCAGTCGATGGACTAGCGGGAGTCCGACAGATACGCAGTATTTT; CDR3 protein: CASSRWTSGSPTDTQYF
J gene: TRBJ2-5; V gene: TRBV2; D gene: TRBD1; clone size: .; CDR3 DNA: TGTGCCAGCAGTGGGGGACAGTACCAAGAGACCCAGTACTTC; CDR3 protein: CASSGGQYQETQYF
J gene: TRBJ2-3; V gene: TRBV5-6; D gene: TRBD2; clone size: .; CDR3 DNA: TGTGCCAGCAGCTTGAGGCTAGCGGGAGGGGTTAACACAGATACGCAGTATTTT; CDR3 protein: CASSLRLAGGVNTDTQYF
J gene: TRBJ1-3; V gene: TRBV19; D gene: .; clone size: .; CDR3 DNA: TGTGCCAGTAGTATTGACGGGGGAGGTGGAAACACCATATATTTT; CDR3 protein: CASSIDGGGGNTIYF
J gene: TRBJ2-3; V gene: TRBV28; D gene: TRBD2; clone size: .; CDR3 DNA: TGTGCCAGCAGTTTCCCCGGGGGGACAGATACGCAGTATTTT; CDR3 protein: CASSFPGGTDTQYF
J gene: TRBJ2-5; V gene: TRBV5-1; D gene: TRBD2; clone size: .; CDR3 DNA: TGCGCCAGCAGCCACGGACTAGCGTACTACCAAGAGACCCAGTACTTC; CDR3 protein: CASSHGLAYYQETQYF
J gene: TRBJ2-2; V gene: TRBV10-3; D gene: TRBD2; clone size: .; CDR3 DNA: TGTGCCATCAGGGACCAGCGGGGGGGCGGCGCCGGGGAGCTGTTTTTT; CDR3 protein: CAIRDQRGGGAGELFF